Listed below are T cell receptor beta chains from one sample, sequenced in a study of immune characteristics of hereditary and idiopathic chronic pancreatitis. Sequencing was performed with immunoSEQ multiplex PCR; in TCRdb, only in-frame clones are kept and a portion is missing. Among about 14,000 clones listed, roughly 80% were seen once. The specimen sequenced was pancreas tissue with hereditary chronic pancreatitis. Receptors originate from a human donor with chronic pancreatitis. Both conserved end residues are part of each CDR3.

J	length	V	CDR3
TRBJ2-1	16	TRBV19	CASSMTPQGTYNEQFF
TRBJ2-7	13	TRBV6-5	CASRSHNLYEQYF
TRBJ2-3	17	TRBV5-5	CASSRSLGLAGTDTQYF
TRBJ2-3	19	TRBV5-5	CASSCRTTGTGQGTDTQYF
TRBJ2-3	15	TRBV7-7	CASSPIDSSTDTQYF
TRBJ1-2	15	TRBV5-1	CASSLSTGGGYGYTF
TRBJ1-5	15	TRBV9	CASSASTGVNQPQHF
TRBJ2-7	18	TRBV7-9	CASSLLPGQGTSLSEQYF
TRBJ2-3	13	TRBV14	CASGISGADTQYF
TRBJ1-1	13	TRBV19	CASSIGGNTEAFF
TRBJ2-5	15	TRBV14	CASSQRGRFWETQYF
TRBJ2-2	15	TRBV5-1	CASSFEGASTGELFF